Listed below are T cell receptor beta chains from one sample, sequenced in a study of blood T cells in healthy people across ages. TCRdb reprocessed the 5' RACE reads via MiXCR and lists one record per CDR3 protein. The sample has approximately 1.5 million distinct CDR3 sequences, 30% to 40% seen once. The sample comprised blood. These receptors originate from a woman aged 25 to 39 in good health. The CDR3 runs from the conserved cysteine through the conserved F or W. D genes are given only for firm matches. Some rows have no size entry. The others give once, few or many, or a class for an expanded clone.

clone size	D gene	J gene	V gene	CDR3 protein	CDR3 DNA
many	TRBD2	TRBJ2-7	TRBV25-1	CASSDPMGAGDEQYF	TGTGCCAGCAGTGACCCTATGGGCGCGGGGGACGAGCAGTACTTC
few	-	TRBJ2-5	TRBV27	CASSLEPLGSGEQYF	TGTGCCAGCAGTCTGGAGCCCTTAGGTTCGGGTGAGCAGTACTTC
few	-	TRBJ2-2	TRBV10-3	CAISDTGELFF	TGTGCCATCAGTGACACCGGGGAGCTGTTTTTT
-	-	TRBJ1-1	TRBV5-1	CASSDTELNAEAFF	TGCGCCAGCAGCGATACTGAACTGAACGCTGAAGCTTTCTTT
-	-	TRBJ2-3	TRBV7-9	CANSLVEIDTQYF	TGTGCCAACAGCTTAGTAGAGATAGATACGCAGTATTTT
-	-	TRBJ1-5	TRBV12-5	CASGDRGSQPQHF	TGTGCTAGTGGGGACCGAGGGAGTCAGCCCCAGCATTTT
-	-	TRBJ2-7	TRBV6-2/TRBV6-3	CASSRLDSEQYF	TGTGCCAGCAGCCGACTAGACAGCGAGCAGTACTTC
-	TRBD1	TRBJ1-2	TRBV29-1	CSVDGDRRTYGYTF	TGCAGCGTTGATGGGGACAGGCGGACCTATGGCTACACCTTC
-	-	TRBJ1-1	TRBV20-1	CSARRPAQTEAFF	TGCAGTGCTCGCCGGCCCGCACAAACTGAAGCTTTCTTT
-	-	TRBJ1-5	TRBV7-3	CASSEGSGMNQPQHF	TGCGCCAGCAGCGAGGGGTCAGGGATGAATCAGCCCCAGCATTTT
few	TRBD1	TRBJ1-1	TRBV11-3	CASSLGATGGAGGTEAFF	TGTGCCAGCAGCCTAGGAGCGACAGGGGGCGCGGGGGGCACTGAAGCTTTCTTT
-	TRBD1	TRBJ2-1	TRBV20-1	CSGGTGWGNEQFF	TGCAGTGGAGGGACAGGGTGGGGGAATGAGCAGTTCTTC
few	-	TRBJ2-1	TRBV7-3	CASSLTAASYNEQFF	TGTGCCAGCAGCTTAACTGCGGCCTCCTACAATGAGCAGTTCTTC
-	-	TRBJ1-4	TRBV6-6	CASSNPQGRNGKLFF	TGTGCCAGCAGTAACCCACAGGGCCGTAATGGAAAACTGTTTTTT
few	-	TRBJ2-3	TRBV5-1	CASRGTRSPTPDTQYF	TGCGCCAGCAGAGGCACGCGTAGTCCGACTCCAGATACGCAGTATTTT
few	TRBD1	TRBJ1-2	TRBV2	CASPAGGLGGYTF	TGTGCCAGCCCAGCAGGGGGGCTAGGTGGCTACACCTTC
-	-	TRBJ1-2	TRBV6-1	CVSSPDRDRGYTF	TGTGTCAGCAGCCCTGACCGTGATAGGGGCTACACCTTC
few	-	TRBJ2-7	TRBV3-1	CASSQLEGQYEQYF	TGTGCCAGCAGCCAATTAGAGGGGCAATACGAGCAGTACTTC
few	TRBD1	TRBJ1-2	TRBV5-5	CASSPQQGAPNYGYTF	TGTGCCAGCAGCCCCCAGCAGGGGGCGCCGAACTATGGCTACACCTTC
-	-	TRBJ2-1	TRBV24-1	CATSPTPVGSCNEQFF	TGTGCCACCAGTCCAACACCCGTGGGTTCCTGCAATGAGCAGTTCTTC
-	TRBD1	TRBJ2-1	TRBV7-9	CASSRRQGVYNEQFF	TGTGCCAGCAGCCGTCGACAGGGAGTGTACAATGAGCAGTTCTTC
-	TRBD1	TRBJ2-5	TRBV6-5	CASTRTGGFQETQYF	TGTGCCAGCACCCGGACAGGGGGCTTCCAAGAGACCCAGTACTTC
-	TRBD2	TRBJ2-5	TRBV6-6	CASSYRSGTRFVETQYF	TGTGCCAGCAGTTACCGTTCAGGGACTAGGTTTGTAGAGACCCAGTACTTC
-	TRBD2	TRBJ2-5	TRBV18	CASSPRGTSAQETQYF	TGTGCCAGCTCACCGAGAGGGACTAGCGCGCAAGAGACCCAGTACTTC
-	-	TRBJ2-3	TRBV29-1	CSVEGQPESTDTQYF	TGCAGCGTTGAAGGTCAACCGGAGAGCACAGATACGCAGTATTTT
-	TRBD1	TRBJ2-7	TRBV4-1	CASSQGRWDRGYEQYF	TGCGCCAGCAGCCAAGGCAGGTGGGACAGGGGGTACGAGCAGTACTTC
few	-	TRBJ2-7	TRBV5-5	CASRTSDGLSYEQYF	TGTGCCAGCAGGACCTCGGACGGCCTAAGCTACGAGCAGTACTTC
-	TRBD2	TRBJ2-3	TRBV20-1	CSASSGGSTDTQYF	TGCAGTGCTTCTAGCGGGGGGAGCACAGATACGCAGTATTTT
few	-	TRBJ2-6	TRBV20-1	CSAGYSGANVLTF	TGCAGTGCTGGATACTCTGGGGCCAACGTCCTGACTTTC
few	TRBD2	TRBJ2-7	TRBV6-2/TRBV6-3	CASSYPPLLARPYEQYF	TGTGCCAGCAGTTATCCTCCTCTACTAGCGAGACCTTACGAGCAGTACTTC
-	-	TRBJ2-7	TRBV20-1	CSSGGPYEQYF	TGCAGTTCTGGGGGACCCTACGAGCAGTACTTC
few	-	TRBJ1-1	TRBV4-2	CASSQSGPNTEAFF	TGTGCCAGCAGCCAATCAGGGCCAAACACTGAAGCTTTCTTT
-	TRBD1	TRBJ1-4	TRBV29-1	CSAVGQNNEKLFF	TGCAGCGCTGTGGGACAGAATAATGAAAAACTGTTTTTT
-	TRBD1	TRBJ2-3	TRBV18	CASSPLGTGGATDTQYF	TGTGCCAGCTCACCTTTGGGGACAGGGGGCGCAACAGATACGCAGTATTTT
-	-	TRBJ2-7	TRBV25-1	CASRPPGSFEQYF	TGTGCCAGTAGGCCCCCGGGATCGTTCGAGCAGTACTTC
few	TRBD2	TRBJ2-5	TRBV3-1	CASSQRGEAWAVQTQYF	TGTGCCAGCAGCCAACGGGGGGAGGCGTGGGCGGTACAGACCCAGTACTTC
few	-	TRBJ2-3	TRBV20-1	CSARNGRTSTDTQYF	TGCAGTGCTAGAAACGGGCGAACTAGCACAGATACGCAGTATTTT
-	-	TRBJ1-4	TRBV20-1	CSAQTIGQRSEKLFF	TGCAGTGCCCAAACCATCGGACAGAGGAGTGAAAAACTGTTTTTT
-	-	TRBJ2-4	TRBV4-1	CASSGNYREKYF	TGCGCCAGCAGCGGAAATTACCGGGAGAAGTACTTC
-	TRBD1	TRBJ1-2	TRBV2	CASSEETGGAGYTF	TGTGCCAGCAGTGAAGAGACAGGGGGAGCTGGCTACACCTTC
-	-	TRBJ2-1	TRBV30	CAWRDLLGSSYNEQFF	TGTGCCTGGAGAGACCTCCTCGGGAGCTCTTACAATGAGCAGTTCTTC
-	-	TRBJ1-5	TRBV5-1	CASSLGAGNNQPQHF	TGCGCCAGCAGCTTGGGAGCGGGCAATAATCAGCCCCAGCATTTT
-	-	TRBJ1-2	TRBV7-2	CANSSPGGKSNIYGYTF	TGTGCCAACAGCTCCCCGGGCGGGAAGAGCAACATCTATGGCTACACCTTC
many	TRBD1	TRBJ1-2	TRBV12-3/TRBV12-4	CASSTGTVYGYTF	TGTGCCAGCAGTACCGGGACAGTATATGGCTACACCTTC
many	TRBD2	TRBJ2-3	TRBV4-1	CASSQEPGGGTQYF	TGCGCCAGCAGCCAAGAACCGGGAGGAGGGACGCAGTATTTT
many	-	TRBJ2-3	TRBV5-1	CASSLEFADTQYF	TGCGCCAGCAGCTTGGAGTTCGCAGATACGCAGTATTTT
many	TRBD1	TRBJ2-5	TRBV4-1	CASSHNRGPETQYF	TGCGCCAGCAGCCACAACAGGGGGCCTGAGACCCAGTACTTC